The 18 T cell receptor beta chains listed next were all sequenced from one sample in a study of cytomegalovirus exposure and HLA in healthy donors. Use of 60 Vbeta and 13 Jbeta primers characterized the PCR. The repertoire was sequenced with immunoSEQ multiplex PCR; TCRdb's copy has only in-frame clones and lacks some. The sample has 90,000 to 120,000 clones, 73% seen once. Source material: PBMCs. These receptors originate from a man aged 25 to 45 in good health and CMV-seronegative.

V is TRBV7-9 and J is TRBJ2-5; 7 bases line up with TRBD1. V lost 1 base, J lost 1 base, and 3 bases stayed unmatched. The germline V gene encodes CDR1 SEHNR and CDR2 FQNEAQ (reference sequence). The CDR3 is 15 amino acids. The CDR3 here is CASSLGDRVQETQYF. In DNA, the CDR3 is TGTGCCAGCAGCTTAGGAGACAGGGTCCAAGAGACCCAGTACTTC.

J is TRBJ2-2 and V is TRBV5-4; 9 nucleotides agree with TRBD2. The CDR3 covers 16 residues. Germline assignment: CDR1 SGHNT and CDR2 YYREEE (reference sequence). After removal of 4 bases from V and 1 base from J, the junction contained 5 bases not matched to a gene. CDR3 nucleotide sequence: TGTGCCAGCAGCCGGACACTAGCGGGGAACACCGGGGAGCTGTTTTTT. This encodes CASSRTLAGNTGELFF.

Worth noting for this clone: The same CDR3 also results from other DNA sequences found in this sample. This rearrangement joins TRBV7-3 to TRBJ1-1; D is undetermined. CDR3 length equals 13 residues. CDR1 is SGHTA and CDR2 is FQGTGA in the germline V gene. V was cut by 3 bases and J by 1 base, with 6 bases left in between. The CDR3 loop reads CASSFVANTEAFF. The CDR3 nucleotides are TGTGCCAGCAGCTTTGTAGCGAACACTGAAGCTTTCTTT.

This clone was observed once. The same CDR3 is also encoded by other DNA sequences in this sample. The rearrangement uses TRBV5-4 and TRBJ1-1; 7 bases are a match to TRBD1. Germline CDR1 and CDR2: SGHNT and YYREEE (reference sequence). Trimming cost V 4 bases and J 1 base; bases outside gene matches: 4. CDR3 length: 14 residues. The CDR3 nucleotides read TGTGCCAGCAGCGGCCGGGACAGGAACACTGAAGCTTTCTTT. Translated: CASSGRDRNTEAFF.

This chain uses TRBV28 with TRBJ2-6; D gene ambiguous. This CDR3 has 15 amino acids. V lost 4 bases to trimming and J lost 2 bases, with 9 bases between them. Germline V gene lookup returns CDR1 MDHEN and CDR2 SYDVKM. The CDR3 DNA is TGTGCCAGCAGTTCCTCCGTAGCTGGGGCCAACGTCCTGACTTTC. This gives the protein CASSSSVAGANVLTF.

The V call is TRBV27, the J call TRBJ2-1; D perhaps matches TRBD2 (5 bases). V dropped 0 bases and J dropped 2 bases, with 11 bases sitting between them. The CDR3 is 16 amino acids. Germline V gene sequence: CDR1 MNHEY, CDR2 SMNVEV (reference sequence). CDR3 nucleotide sequence: TGTGCCAGCAGTTTATCCCTAGCCTATGCCTACAATGAGCAGTTCTTC. Translating it yields CASSLSLAYAYNEQFF.

This chain joins TRBV11-2 and TRBJ1-1, with 9 bases lining up with TRBD1. The CDR3 is 14 amino acids. CDR1 and CDR2 from the germline V gene are SGHAT and FQNNGV. Trimming cost V 1 base and J 5 bases; bases outside gene matches: 2. The CDR3 reads CASSLGTGVTEAFF. The DNA of the CDR3 is TGTGCCAGCAGCTTAGGGACAGGGGTGACTGAAGCTTTCTTT.

J is TRBJ2-1 and V is TRBV5-1; 11 positions agree with TRBD2. Germline trimming cut 3 bases from V and 2 bases from J; bases unmatched to any gene: 7. The CDR3 contains 17 residues. Germline CDR1 is SGHRS and CDR2 is YFSETQ. This chain's CDR3 is CASSSGTSGLAYNEQFF. The CDR3 DNA reads as TGCGCCAGCAGCTCCGGGACTAGCGGCTTAGCCTACAATGAGCAGTTCTTC.

The DNA of the CDR3 is TGCGCCAGCAGCTCCAGGGGGCGATTCGCAGATACGCAGTATTTT. Its protein product is CASSSRGRFADTQYF. The chain carries TRBV5-1 and TRBJ2-3; 8 bases are a match to TRBD1. The CDR3 is made up of 15 amino acids. The germline V gene has CDR1 SGHRS and CDR2 YFSETQ. V dropped 3 bases and J dropped 4; count of bases not matched to a gene: 7.

The J gene is TRBJ2-5, the V gene TRBV7-2; 7 nucleotides agree with TRBD2. Looked up from germline, CDR1 is SGHTA and CDR2 is FQGNSA. The CDR3 contains 16 residues. J gave up 5 bases and V 1 base, and 10 bases lay outside the gene matches. The DNA for the CDR3 is TGTGCCAGCAGCTTAGATCTAGCGGTAGCGAGGGAGACCCAGTACTTC. It translates to CASSLDLAVARETQYF. The whole variable domain, filled in from reference TRBV7-2 and TRBJ2-5, reads GAGVSQSPSNKVTEKGKDVELRCDPISGHTALYWYRQSLGQGLEFLIYFQGNSAPDKSGLPSDRFSAERTGGSVSTLTIQRTQQEDSAVYLCASSLDLAVARETQYFGPGTRLLVL.

V and J are TRBV4-1 and TRBJ1-4; 9 bases agree with TRBD1. The CDR3 is made up of 15 amino acids. Germline V gene data show CDR1 as MGHRA and CDR2 as YSYEKL. V shed 2 bases and J 8 bases; nucleotides not matched to a gene: 6. This chain's CDR3 is CASSQTGGAGEKLFF. In DNA, the CDR3 is TGCGCCAGCAGCCAAACAGGGGGCGCCGGGGAAAAACTGTTTTTT.

This chain uses TRBV5-6 with TRBJ2-7, with TRBD1 as a possible D gene (6 bases). CDR1 SGHDT and CDR2 YYEEEE come from the germline V gene. CDR3 size: 15 residues. V lost 4 bases, J lost 3 bases, and 17 bases lay in between. The CDR3 reads CASSPMGAVYYEQYF. CDR3 nucleotides: TGTGCCAGCAGCCCGATGGGGGCTGTTTACTACGAGCAGTACTTC.

The chain joins TRBV6-1 to TRBJ1-1; D gene ambiguous. CDR3 size: 13 residues. The V end was cut by 4 bases, the J end by 3 bases, with 9 bases between. CDR1 MNHNS and CDR2 SASEGT come from the germline V gene. Written as DNA, the CDR3 is TGTGCCAGCAGTGCCCTCGGGGACACTGAAGCTTTCTTT. Protein: CASSALGDTEAFF.

This CDR3 reads CASRDRATYEQYF. The CDR3 DNA follows: TGTGCCAGCCGGGACAGGGCAACCTACGAGCAGTACTTC. The V call is TRBV19, the J call TRBJ2-5; 9 positions match TRBD1. The J call may be incorrect, as the DNA end agrees better with TRBJ2-7. The CDR3 is made up of 13 amino acids. Germline V CDR1 and CDR2: LNHDA, SQIVND (reference sequence).

This clone was recorded once. The chain carries TRBV19 and TRBJ1-2; 11 bases align to TRBD1. The V gene end was trimmed by 6 bases and the J gene end by 9 bases; junction bases not matched to a gene: 6. The CDR3 totals 13 residues. Germline V gives CDR1 LNHDA, CDR2 SQIVND (reference sequence). CDR3 coding DNA: TGTGCCAGTAGCGGGACAGGGGGACCCCGCTACACCTTC. It yields the protein CASSGTGGPRYTF.

This chain links TRBV5-5 with TRBJ2-7, with 8 bases that match TRBD1. The CDR3 totals 14 residues. The V segment lost 4 bases and the J segment 1 base; nucleotides outside the gene matches: 4. Germline V gene data show CDR1 as SGHKS and CDR2 as YYEKEE (reference sequence). This chain's CDR3 is CASSIGTGSYEQYF. CDR3 in DNA: TGTGCCAGCAGCATCGGGACAGGTTCCTACGAGCAGTACTTC.

The chain is built from TRBV28 and TRBJ1-1; D perhaps matches TRBD1 (5 bases). Germline V lookup: CDR1 MDHEN, CDR2 SYDVKM. V lost 4 bases and J 3 bases, leaving 12 bases between the germline ends. This CDR3 region has 14 residues. CDR3 sequence: CASSSPGGDTEAFF. The CDR3 DNA reads TGTGCCAGCAGTTCGCCCGGGGGGGACACTGAAGCTTTCTTT.

This chain connects TRBV5-6 to TRBJ2-7, with 7 bases that match TRBD1. The CDR3 is 15 residues long. Germline V lookup: CDR1 SGHDT, CDR2 YYEEEE. V lost 2 bases and J lost 0; bases outside the gene matches: 5. In DNA form, the CDR3 reads TGTGCCAGCAGCTTCAGGACAGGTAGCTCCTACGAGCAGTACTTC. Protein sequence: CASSFRTGSSYEQYF.